This T cell receptor (beta chain) was sequenced in a study of T cell responses to AZD1222 COVID-19 vaccine. Data came from immunoSEQ multiplex PCR; TCRdb stores just in-frame clones and leaves some out. The data hold about 70,000 clones, with over 75% observed a single time. The germline gives CDR1 GTSNPN, CDR2 SVGIG (reference sequence). Between the trimmed V and J ends, which lost 1 base and 1 base, there was a span of 13 bases. The CDR3 has 15 amino acids. The source is an adult in good health. This chain links TRBV30 with TRBJ1-2, with D perhaps TRBD1 (5 bases). The sequencing here drew on peripheral blood, taken on day 0 of MenACWY control vaccination. The CDR3 loop reads CAWSGLVGDNYGYTF. CDR3 DNA: TGTGCCTGGAGTGGTCTGGTAGGGGATAACTATGGCTACACCTTC.